One and the same sample provided the 27 T cell receptor beta chains below, sequenced in a study of control samples from healthy donors and cancer patients. Some clones are missing from TCRdb's copy, which holds only in-frame ones; the method was immunoSEQ multiplex PCR. The table lists around 150,000 clones, 96% of them singletons. Sequenced input: blood. Source of these receptors: a woman aged 25 to 45 in good health.

J is TRBJ2-1 and V is TRBV6-5; the D gene is possibly TRBD2 (5 bases). The V end lost 0 bases, the J end lost 12 bases, and 15 bases lay between the germline ends. Germline V gene sequence: CDR1 MNHEY, CDR2 SVGAGI. This CDR3 contains 14 residues. CDR3 protein: CASSYSSGAGRQFF. The CDR3 DNA follows: TGTGCCAGCAGTTACTCGTCAGGCGCGGGTAGGCAGTTCTTC.

The chain combines TRBV5-6 with TRBJ2-3; D not certain. The CDR3 has 12 residues. Germline values: CDR1 SGHDT, CDR2 YYEEEE. The V gene lost 2 bases and the J gene lost 4 bases, with 5 bases spanning the gap. The DNA of the CDR3 is TGTGCCAGCAGCTTCATGGCAGATACGCAGTATTTT. Its protein product is CASSFMADTQYF.

The chain joins TRBV6-5 to TRBJ1-1; possibly TRBD1 for D (6 bases). The CDR3 is 13 residues long. V was shortened by 6 bases and J by 4 bases, with 12 bases between the two germline ends. Germline V lookup: CDR1 MNHEY, CDR2 SVGAGI. For the CDR3, the DNA is TGTGCCAGCAGCCTTACAGGGCGCACTGAAGCTTTCTTT. Protein product: CASSLTGRTEAFF.

V and J are TRBV10-3 and TRBJ1-5, with TRBD1 identical over 7 bases. Losses at the gene ends were 3 bases for V and 3 bases for J; bases not matched to a gene: 5. The length of the CDR3 is 15 residues. Germline CDR1 and CDR2: ENHRY and SYGVKD. The CDR3 nucleotides read TGTGCCATCAGTGAAGGGGACAGTCACAATCAGCCCCAGCATTTT. Amino acid sequence: CAISEGDSHNQPQHF.

The chain joins TRBV7-9 to TRBJ2-1; no firm D call. The V end lost 1 base, the J end lost 4 bases, and 17 bases lay between the germline ends. The germline gives CDR1 SEHNR, CDR2 FQNEAQ (reference sequence). CDR3 length: 17 amino acids. For the CDR3, the DNA is TGTGCCAGCAGCTTAGGGGAACAGCCATTGGGGTACAATGAGCAGTTCTTC. Protein product: CASSLGEQPLGYNEQFF.

The chain recombines TRBV25-1 with TRBJ2-4; tentatively, D is TRBD2 (5 bases). From germline, CDR1 is MGHDK and CDR2 SYGVNS. CDR3 length equals 15 residues. Deletions cut 6 bases from V and 0 bases from J, with 12 bases between. CDR3 sequence: CASSSEGLAKNIQYF. In nucleotides, the CDR3 is TGTGCCAGCAGCAGTGAAGGACTAGCCAAAAACATTCAGTACTTC. The complete variable domain, with remaining parts taken from reference TRBV25-1 and TRBJ2-4, reads EADIYQTPRYLVIGTGKKITLECSQTMGHDKMYWYQQDPGMELHLIHYSYGVNSTEKGDLSSESTVSRIRTEHFPLTLESARPSHTSQYLCASSSEGLAKNIQYFGAGTRLSVL.

This chain links TRBV2 with TRBJ1-1; possibly TRBD1 for D (6 bases). Trimming took off 6 bases at V and 4 bases at J, with 15 bases between the two ends. The CDR3 extends over 14 amino acids. The germline V gene has CDR1 SNHLY and CDR2 FYNNEI. The CDR3 protein is CASRPTGMATEAFF. DNA for the CDR3: TGTGCCAGCAGACCAACAGGGATGGCCACTGAAGCTTTCTTT.

The chain employs TRBV4-1 and TRBJ2-7; 7 nucleotides match TRBD1. Trimming cost V 1 base and J 5 bases; bases outside gene matches: 5. This CDR3 is built from 14 residues. Germline CDR1 is MGHRA and CDR2 is YSYEKL. CDR3 nucleotides: TGCGCCAGCAGCCAAGGAGACAGGGACAACGAGCAGTACTTC. The encoded protein is CASSQGDRDNEQYF.

This chain uses TRBV11-3 with TRBJ2-1; 13 bases map to TRBD2. The CDR3 spans 15 residues. Germline lookup yields CDR1 SGHNT and CDR2 YENEEA. J gave up 8 bases and V 5 bases, and 6 bases lay outside the gene matches. CDR3 nucleotides: TGTGCCAGCAGCCCCCGGACTAGCGGGAGCTATGAGCAGTTCTTC. Its translation: CASSPRTSGSYEQFF.

The rearrangement joins TRBV10-2 to TRBJ1-5, with 9 bases identical to TRBD1. CDR3 length equals 14 residues. Germline V CDR1 and CDR2: WSHSY, SAAADI. Unmatched junction bases numbered 4, after V lost 4 bases and J lost 6 bases. CDR3 nucleotides: TGCGCCAGCAGTGGGACAGGGGTGGCTCAGCCCCAGCATTTT. This sequence encodes CASSGTGVAQPQHF.

There are a few counts of this clone. This CDR3 is CASSQDSTSGVSYNEQFF. The CDR3 bases are TGTGCCAGCAGCCAAGATTCGACTAGCGGGGTCTCCTACAATGAGCAGTTCTTC. The genes are TRBV4-2 and TRBJ2-1, with TRBD2 identical over 11 bases. The length of the CDR3 is 18 residues. Trimming took 0 bases from V and 0 from J; bases not matched to a gene: 4. Germline V gene data show CDR1 as LGHNA and CDR2 as YNFKEQ.

The genes are TRBV19 and TRBJ1-4, with TRBD1 identical over 7 bases. Germline lookup yields CDR1 LNHDA and CDR2 SQIVND (reference sequence). The CDR3 totals 15 residues. The junction had 5 bases not matched to a gene; V was cut back by 3 bases and J by 4 bases. This chain's CDR3 is CASSMFRDSNEKLFF. CDR3 DNA: TGTGCCAGTAGTATGTTCCGGGACAGTAATGAAAAACTGTTTTTT.

This clone has just one count. J is TRBJ2-7 and V is TRBV2; D gene ambiguous. Germline V gene data show CDR1 as SNHLY and CDR2 as FYNNEI. With 6 bases removed from V and 5 bases from J, the gap between germline ends came to 20 bases. The CDR3 contains 15 residues. CDR3 residues: CASSPGPPLYHEQYF. The CDR3 region has the DNA TGTGCCAGCAGCCCCGGGCCACCCCTGTACCACGAGCAGTACTTC.

The chain couples TRBV19 to TRBJ1-1; D gene ambiguous. The CDR3 has 15 residues. The germline V gene encodes CDR1 LNHDA and CDR2 SQIVND (reference sequence). V lost 5 bases to trimming and J lost 0 bases, with 13 bases between them. CDR3 nucleotide sequence: TGTGCCAGTAGTTCACCCACGGGAATGAACACTGAAGCTTTCTTT. Amino acids: CASSSPTGMNTEAFF.

This sequence joins TRBV4-1 and TRBJ2-3; 8 positions agree with TRBD2. This CDR3 region has 18 residues. V lost 0 bases to trimming and J lost 1 base; unmatched junction nucleotides: 9. Looked up from germline, CDR1 is MGHRA and CDR2 is YSYEKL. The CDR3 loop is CASSQDRETSECTDTQYF. CDR3 nucleotides: TGCGCCAGCAGCCAAGATCGAGAGACTAGCGAATGCACAGATACGCAGTATTTT.

The rearrangement links TRBV19 to TRBJ1-6, with TRBD1 matching over 7 bases. The V gene end was trimmed by 4 bases and the J gene end by 9 bases; junction bases not matched to a gene: 9. Per germline, CDR1 LNHDA and CDR2 SQIVND (reference sequence). This CDR3 spans 15 amino acids. CDR3 sequence reads: CASSTDLGGSSPLHF. In DNA form, the CDR3 reads TGTGCCAGTAGTACCGACTTAGGGGGCTCTTCACCCCTCCACTTT.

V is TRBV10-3 and J is TRBJ1-1; a weak D match, TRBD1 (5 bases). The CDR3 contains 14 residues. Trimming took 3 bases from V and 4 from J, leaving 12 bases between them. Germline V lookup: CDR1 ENHRY, CDR2 SYGVKD. CDR3 coding DNA: TGTGCCATCAGTGATCCCCAGGGCGGCACTGAAGCTTTCTTT. This gives the protein CAISDPQGGTEAFF.

The chain recombines TRBV7-9 with TRBJ1-5, with D perhaps TRBD1 (5 bases). V lost 5 bases and J lost 4, with 12 bases in between. CDR3 size: 14 residues. CDR1 SEHNR and CDR2 FQNEAQ come from the germline V gene (reference sequence). CDR3 in amino acids: CASSRGTVNQPQHF. CDR3 sequence (DNA): TGTGCCAGCAGCCGCGGGACGGTTAATCAGCCCCAGCATTTT. The full variable domain, completed using reference TRBV7-9 and TRBJ1-5, is DTGVSQNPRHKITKRGQNVTFRCDPISEHNRLYWYRQTLGQGPEFLTYFQNEAQLEKSRLLSDRFSAERPKGSFSTLEIQRTEQGDSAMYLCASSRGTVNQPQHFGDGTRLSIL.

The chain joins TRBV11-2 to TRBJ1-2; D remains unclear. Trimming pared 2 bases from V and 8 bases from J, leaving 18 bases between. This CDR3 region has 15 residues. CDR1 and CDR2 (germline): SGHAT, FQNNGV. CDR3 in amino acids: CASSLFLGRPPGYTF. CDR3 sequence (DNA): TGTGCCAGCAGCTTATTTCTGGGCCGCCCCCCCGGCTACACCTTC.

Of note for this clone: Its ends do not fully match the called genes, so a read error is possible. This chain joins TRBV3-1 (or the pseudogene TRBV3-2) and TRBJ2-2, with 7 bases identical to TRBD1. The CDR3 consists of 16 residues. CDR1 LGHDT and CDR2 YNNKEL come from the germline V gene (reference sequence). The CDR3: CASRQAGTANTGELFF. Written as DNA, the CDR3 is TGTGCCAGCAGACAAGCCGGGACAGCGAACACCGGGGAGCTGTTTTTT.

The J gene is TRBJ1-6, the V gene TRBV5-8, with D hard to call. Germline CDR1 reads SGHTS; CDR2 reads YDEGEE. The V and J ends lost 0 bases and 0 bases respectively, with 7 bases between them. This CDR3 comprises 16 residues. The CDR3 sequence: CASSLGTSSYNSPLHF. CDR3 DNA sequence: TGTGCCAGCAGCTTGGGCACGAGCTCCTATAATTCACCCCTCCACTTT.

The gene calls are TRBV2 and TRBJ2-5; 13 bases match TRBD2. Germline CDR1 is SNHLY and CDR2 is FYNNEI. The CDR3 covers 15 residues. V shed 6 bases and J 3 bases; nucleotides not matched to a gene: 4. CDR3: CASRTGLAGEETQYF. Here the CDR3 DNA reads TGTGCCAGCAGAACCGGACTAGCGGGGGAAGAGACCCAGTACTTC.

This clone was recorded a few times. This chain connects TRBV7-9 to TRBJ1-3; weak D call: TRBD1 (5 bases). Trimming took off 3 bases at V and 5 bases at J, with 8 bases between the two ends. Per germline, CDR1 SEHNR and CDR2 FQNEAQ (reference sequence). The CDR3 runs to 13 residues. The CDR3 reads CASSLTDRNTIYF. In nucleotides, the CDR3 is TGTGCCAGCAGCTTGACGGACAGAAACACCATATATTTT.

The CDR3 protein is CASSSRTSGGAGEQFF. The CDR3 DNA sequence: TGTGCCAGCAGCTCCCGGACTAGCGGGGGGGCCGGTGAGCAGTTCTTC. The chain joins TRBV11-3 to TRBJ2-1, with TRBD2 matching over 15 bases. The junction had 7 bases not matched to a gene; V was cut back by 4 bases and J by 9 bases. Germline CDR1 SGHNT, CDR2 YENEEA. The CDR3 loop spans 16 amino acids.

The gene calls are TRBV28 and TRBJ1-2, with D maybe TRBD1 (6 bases). Per germline, CDR1 MDHEN and CDR2 SYDVKM. Deletions cut 6 bases from V and 1 base from J, with 12 bases between. CDR3 length equals 14 residues. CDR3 protein: CASSLPGHNYGYTF. The CDR3 nucleotides are TGTGCCAGCAGCCTACCGGGACATAACTATGGCTACACCTTC.

This chain uses TRBV6-1 with TRBJ1-3, with D uncertain. This CDR3 contains 17 residues. CDR1 MNHNS and CDR2 SASEGT come from the germline V gene. V gave up 4 bases and J gave up 0 bases, with 16 bases separating them. The CDR3 coding sequence is TGTGCCAGCAGTGCCATGCGGGGATCAAGCTCTGGAAACACCATATATTTT. Translation: CASSAMRGSSSGNTIYF.

This clone was counted once. The chain recombines TRBV28 with TRBJ1-2, with 8 bases matching TRBD1. Germline values: CDR1 MDHEN, CDR2 SYDVKM. This CDR3 is 14 amino acids long. With 5 bases clipped from V and 6 bases from J, the junction kept 8 bases outside the gene matches. The CDR3 nucleotides read TGTGCCAGCAGTCCCCGCAGGGGGCAGGATGGCTACACCTTC. Translated, it gives CASSPRRGQDGYTF.